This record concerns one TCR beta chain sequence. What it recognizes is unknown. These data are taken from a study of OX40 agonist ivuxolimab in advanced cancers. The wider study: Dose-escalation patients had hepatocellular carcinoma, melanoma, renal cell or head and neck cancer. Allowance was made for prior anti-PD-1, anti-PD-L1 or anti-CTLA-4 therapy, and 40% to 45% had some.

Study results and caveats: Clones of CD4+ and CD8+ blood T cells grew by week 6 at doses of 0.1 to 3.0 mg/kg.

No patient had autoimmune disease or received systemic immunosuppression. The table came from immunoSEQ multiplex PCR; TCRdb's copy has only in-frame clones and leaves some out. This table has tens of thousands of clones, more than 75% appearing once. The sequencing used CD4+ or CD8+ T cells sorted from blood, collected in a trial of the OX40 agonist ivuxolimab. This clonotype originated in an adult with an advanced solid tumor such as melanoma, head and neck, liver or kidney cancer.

This chain's CDR3 is CASSTLSTQYF. Written as DNA, the CDR3 is TGTGCCAGCAGTACCCTAAGTACGCAGTATTTT. The gene calls are TRBV6-5 and TRBJ2-3, with D unclear. CDR1 MNHEY and CDR2 SVGAGI come from the germline V gene. There are 11 residues in the CDR3. The V end lost 5 bases, the J end lost 8 bases, and 8 bases lay between the germline ends.